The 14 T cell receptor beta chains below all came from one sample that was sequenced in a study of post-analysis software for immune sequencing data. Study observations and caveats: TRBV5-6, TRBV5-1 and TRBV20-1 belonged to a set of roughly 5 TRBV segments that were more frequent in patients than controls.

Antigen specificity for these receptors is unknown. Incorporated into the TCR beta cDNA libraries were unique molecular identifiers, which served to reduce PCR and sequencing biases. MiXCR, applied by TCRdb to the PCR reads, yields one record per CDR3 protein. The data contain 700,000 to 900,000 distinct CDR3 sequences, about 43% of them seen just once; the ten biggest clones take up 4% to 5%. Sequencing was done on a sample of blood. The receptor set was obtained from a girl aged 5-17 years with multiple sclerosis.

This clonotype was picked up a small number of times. CDR3 sequence: CASSAGDRAGGMNTEAFF. For the CDR3, the DNA is TGTGCCAGCAGCGCCGGGGACAGGGCCGGCGGGATGAACACTGAAGCTTTCTTT. J is TRBJ1-1 and V is TRBV9; TRBD1 agrees at 9 bases. Germline values: CDR1 SGDLS, CDR2 YYNGEE. V shed 3 bases and J 0 bases; nucleotides not matched to a gene: 12. This CDR3 comprises 18 residues.

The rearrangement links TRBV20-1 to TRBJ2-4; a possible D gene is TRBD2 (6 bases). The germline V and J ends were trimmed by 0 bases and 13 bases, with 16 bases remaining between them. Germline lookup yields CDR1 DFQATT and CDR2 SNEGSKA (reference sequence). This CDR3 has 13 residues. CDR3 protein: CSARDPTPGEQYF. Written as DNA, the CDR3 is TGCAGTGCTAGAGATCCCACCCCGGGAGAGCAGTACTTC.

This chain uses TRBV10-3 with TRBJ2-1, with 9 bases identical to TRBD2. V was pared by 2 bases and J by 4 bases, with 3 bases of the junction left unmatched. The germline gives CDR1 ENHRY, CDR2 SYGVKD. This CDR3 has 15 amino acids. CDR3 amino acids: CAISEVSGSYNEQFF. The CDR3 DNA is TGTGCCATCAGTGAGGTTAGCGGGAGTTACAATGAGCAGTTCTTC.

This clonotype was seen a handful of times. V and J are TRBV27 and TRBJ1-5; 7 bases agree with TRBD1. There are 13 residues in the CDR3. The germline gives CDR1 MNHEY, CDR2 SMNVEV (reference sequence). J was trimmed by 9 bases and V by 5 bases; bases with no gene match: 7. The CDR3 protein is CASSPRDSRPQHF. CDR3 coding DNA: TGTGCCAGCAGTCCCCGGGACAGTCGGCCCCAGCATTTT.

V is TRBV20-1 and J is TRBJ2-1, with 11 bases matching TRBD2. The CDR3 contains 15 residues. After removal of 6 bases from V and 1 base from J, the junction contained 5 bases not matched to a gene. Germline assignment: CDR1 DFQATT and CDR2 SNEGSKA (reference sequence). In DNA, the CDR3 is TGCAGTGCCGGAAGACTAGCGGGGTCCTACAATGAGCAGTTCTTC. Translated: CSAGRLAGSYNEQFF.

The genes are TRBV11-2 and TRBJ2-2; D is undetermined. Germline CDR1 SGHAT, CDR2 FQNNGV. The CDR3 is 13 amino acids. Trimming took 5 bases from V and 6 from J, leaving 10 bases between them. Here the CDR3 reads CASSPSWSGELFF. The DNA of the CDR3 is TGTGCCAGCAGCCCCAGTTGGTCCGGGGAGCTGTTTTTT.

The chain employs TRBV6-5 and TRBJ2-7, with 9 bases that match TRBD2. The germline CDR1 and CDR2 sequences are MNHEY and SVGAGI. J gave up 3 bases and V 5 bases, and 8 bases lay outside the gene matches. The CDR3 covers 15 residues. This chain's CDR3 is CASSATLAGNYEQYF. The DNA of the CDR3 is TGTGCCAGCAGTGCCACGCTAGCGGGAAACTACGAGCAGTACTTC.

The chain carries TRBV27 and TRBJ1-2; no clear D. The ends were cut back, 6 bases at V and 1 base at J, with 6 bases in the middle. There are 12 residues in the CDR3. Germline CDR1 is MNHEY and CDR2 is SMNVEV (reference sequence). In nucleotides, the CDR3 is TGTGCCAGCAGGAACAGTAACTATGGCTACACCTTC. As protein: CASRNSNYGYTF.

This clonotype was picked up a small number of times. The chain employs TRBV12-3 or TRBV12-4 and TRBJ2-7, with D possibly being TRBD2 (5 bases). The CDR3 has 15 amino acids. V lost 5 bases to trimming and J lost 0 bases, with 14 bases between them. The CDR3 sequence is CASSISGAGSYEQYF. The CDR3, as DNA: TGTGCCAGCAGTATCAGCGGAGCCGGCTCCTACGAGCAGTACTTC.

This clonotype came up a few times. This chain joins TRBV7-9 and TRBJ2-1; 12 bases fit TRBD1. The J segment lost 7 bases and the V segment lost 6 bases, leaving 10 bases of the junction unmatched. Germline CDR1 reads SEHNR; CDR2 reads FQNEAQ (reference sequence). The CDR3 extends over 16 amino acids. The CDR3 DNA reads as TGTGCCAGCAGGGACAGGGGACAGGGGGCCGGTAATGAGCAGTTCTTC. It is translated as CASRDRGQGAGNEQFF.

CDR3 sequence: CASSSGGTGEETQYF. The CDR3 nucleotides are TGTGCCAGCAGCTCCGGAGGGACAGGGGAAGAGACCCAGTACTTC. The gene calls are TRBV7-6 and TRBJ2-5; TRBD1 agrees at 10 bases. CDR1 and CDR2 (germline): SGHVS, FNYEAQ. V shed 4 bases, J shed 3 bases, and the junction held 5 bases outside the gene matches. This CDR3 spans 15 amino acids. The full variable domain, its missing parts supplied by reference TRBV7-6 and TRBJ2-5, is GAGVSQSPRYKVTKRGQDVALRCDPISGHVSLYWYRQALGQGPEFLTYFNYEAQQDKSGLPNDRFSAERPEGSISTLTIQRTEQRDSAMYRCASSSGGTGEETQYFGPGTRLLVL.

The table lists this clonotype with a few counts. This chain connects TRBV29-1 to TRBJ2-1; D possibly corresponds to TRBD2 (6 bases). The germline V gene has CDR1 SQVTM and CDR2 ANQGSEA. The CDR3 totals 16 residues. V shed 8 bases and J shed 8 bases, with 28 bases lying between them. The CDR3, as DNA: TGCAGCTCGGCCGGGAGTTTCACAATCGGGTGGGATGAGCAGTTCTTC. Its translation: CSSAGSFTIGWDEQFF.

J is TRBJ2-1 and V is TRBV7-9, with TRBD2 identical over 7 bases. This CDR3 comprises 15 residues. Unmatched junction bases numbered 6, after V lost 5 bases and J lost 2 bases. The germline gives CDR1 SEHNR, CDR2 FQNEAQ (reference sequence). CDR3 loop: CASSAPSGTYNEQFF. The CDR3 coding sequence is TGTGCCAGCAGCGCCCCTAGCGGAACCTACAATGAGCAGTTCTTC.

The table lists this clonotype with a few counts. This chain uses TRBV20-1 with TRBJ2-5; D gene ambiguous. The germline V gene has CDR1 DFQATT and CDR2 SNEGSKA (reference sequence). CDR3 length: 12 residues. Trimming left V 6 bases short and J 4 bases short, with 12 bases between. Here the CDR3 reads CSALGIVETQYF. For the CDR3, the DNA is TGCAGTGCACTGGGAATAGTAGAGACCCAGTACTTC.